This T cell receptor (beta chain) was retrieved from a study of regulatory T cells in long-lasting Graves disease. In this sample, this clonotype turned up many times. Through Arm-PCR of CDR3 regions and iRepertoire HTBI primers, TCR beta libraries were built. A single record per CDR3 protein comes from TCRdb applying MiXCR to the multiplex PCR reads. The sample contains under 800,000 distinct CDR3 sequences, 15% to 20% of which appear only once. The sample's time point: newly diagnosed GD, antithyroid drugs for less than 3 months. From RNA extracted from PBMCs, the TCR library was made. This sample also belongs to another study, concerning T cells in Graves' hyperthyroidism and ophthalmopathy. That work adds: Also found in blood were most expanded thyroid clonotypes above 0.001. Median prediction lead before ophthalmopathy onset was 5 to 7.5 months with the model.

Source: peripheral blood mononuclear cells (PBMCs), taken at new diagnosis, from a patient treated with antithyroid drugs. This receptor was identified in a woman aged 25-40 years with Graves disease.

The CDR3 region has the DNA TGCAGTGCTCGCACGACCCTGGGGTACACCGGGGAGCTGTTTTTT. This sequence encodes CSARTTLGYTGELFF. The chain joins TRBV20-1 to TRBJ2-2; D remains ambiguous. The CDR3 runs to 15 residues. The germline gives CDR1 DFQATT, CDR2 SNEGSKA (reference sequence). Trimming removed 5 bases at V and 3 bases at J, with 16 bases between.